This TCR beta chain is from a study of cytomegalovirus exposure and HLA in healthy donors. Study-wide results and caveats: A later analysis linked a missense DCLRE1C variant to TCR beta V- and J-gene trimming. The authors later found HLA-associated TCR beta chains more clonally expanded than equally common others. A few chains linked to CMV were shown in vitro to be specific for CMV antigens.

This clone was observed a single time. The antigen remains undetermined. Unrecorded immune exposures were likely, despite nominal health at sampling. PCR amplification relied on 60 Vbeta primers (plus 13 Jbeta primers). Repertoires were generated with immunoSEQ multiplex PCR, while TCRdb's copy carries only in-frame clones and drops some. The data show under 200,000 clones, almost 85% seen once. V was cut by 3 bases and J by 3 bases, with 9 bases left in between. Germline CDR1 reads SGHVS; CDR2 reads FQNEAQ. There are 13 residues in the CDR3. The chain employs TRBV7-8 and TRBJ2-7; no clear D. This TCR was sampled from a woman aged 45 to 65 in good health and CMV-seronegative. Material: PBMCs. CDR3 protein: CASSLSGLYEQYF. CDR3 in DNA: TGTGCCAGCAGCTTGTCAGGCCTCTACGAGCAGTACTTC. Based on the CDR3 plus reference TRBV7-8 and TRBJ2-7, the full variable domain is GAGVSQSPRYKVAKRGQDVALRCDPISGHVSLFWYQQALGQGPEFLTYFQNEAQLDKSGLPSDRFFAERPEGSVSTLKIQRTQQEDSAVYLCASSLSGLYEQYFGPGTRLTVT.